This T cell receptor (beta chain) was obtained from a study of cytomegalovirus exposure and HLA in healthy donors. CDR1 SGHRS and CDR2 YFSETQ come from the germline V gene. The CDR3 totals 15 residues. V lost 4 bases to trimming and J lost 3 bases, with 14 bases between them. Although they were nominally healthy when sampled, donors likely had unrecorded immune exposures. Study outcomes and limitations: For most TCR beta V segments, an earlier analysis put the productive rate at about 87% or about 30% of the time. In a later analysis, TCR beta V- and J-gene trimming showed a link to a missense DCLRE1C variant. The study put 150 or so TCR beta chains on its list as cytomegalovirus-associated.

About this clone itself: As yet, its antigen is unknown.

The PCR employed 60 Vbeta primers together with 13 Jbeta primers. Sequencing used immunoSEQ multiplex PCR; TCRdb keeps in-frame clones, though not all of them. The data show 110,000 or so clones, roughly 80% seen once. The sequenced sample consisted of PBMCs. The J gene is TRBJ2-1, the V gene TRBV5-1; D is possibly TRBD2 (6 bases). The sequence was collected from a man aged 30 to 45 in good health and CMV-seropositive. Here the CDR3 reads CASSPAGRNYNEQFF. In DNA, the CDR3 is TGCGCCAGCAGCCCGGCGGGGCGGAACTACAATGAGCAGTTCTTC.